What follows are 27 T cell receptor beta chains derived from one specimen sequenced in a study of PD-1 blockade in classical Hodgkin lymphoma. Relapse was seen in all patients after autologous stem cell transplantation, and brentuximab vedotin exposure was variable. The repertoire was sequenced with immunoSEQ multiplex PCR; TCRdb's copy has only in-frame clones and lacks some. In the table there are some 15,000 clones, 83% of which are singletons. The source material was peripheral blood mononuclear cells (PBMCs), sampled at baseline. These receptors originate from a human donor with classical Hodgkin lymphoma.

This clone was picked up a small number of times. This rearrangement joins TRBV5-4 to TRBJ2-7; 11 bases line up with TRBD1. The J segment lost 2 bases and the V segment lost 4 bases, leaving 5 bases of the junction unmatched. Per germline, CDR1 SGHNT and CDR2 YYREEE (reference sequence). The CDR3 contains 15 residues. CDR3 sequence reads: CASSPGQGAPYEQYF. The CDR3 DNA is TGTGCCAGCAGCCCCGGACAGGGGGCACCCTACGAGCAGTACTTC.

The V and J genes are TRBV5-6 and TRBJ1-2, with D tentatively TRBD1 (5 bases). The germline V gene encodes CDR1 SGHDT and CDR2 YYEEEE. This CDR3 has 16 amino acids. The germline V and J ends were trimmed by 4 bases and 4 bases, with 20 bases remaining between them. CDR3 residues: CASSPGDRVTLYGYTF. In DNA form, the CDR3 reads TGTGCCAGCAGCCCCGGGGACCGCGTAACCCTCTATGGCTACACCTTC.

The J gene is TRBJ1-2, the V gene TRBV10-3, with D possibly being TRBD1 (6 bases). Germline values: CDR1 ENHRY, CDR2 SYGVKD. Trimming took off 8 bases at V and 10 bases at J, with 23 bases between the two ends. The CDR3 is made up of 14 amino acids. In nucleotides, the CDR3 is TGTGCCATCTCCGCCGTCGAGGGGACAAACGACTACACCTTC. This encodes CAISAVEGTNDYTF.

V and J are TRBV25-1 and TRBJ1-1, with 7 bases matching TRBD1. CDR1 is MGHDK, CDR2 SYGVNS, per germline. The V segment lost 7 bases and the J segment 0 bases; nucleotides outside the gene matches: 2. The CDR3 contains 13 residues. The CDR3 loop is CASTGTVNTEAFF. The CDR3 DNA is TGTGCCAGCACCGGGACAGTGAACACTGAAGCTTTCTTT.

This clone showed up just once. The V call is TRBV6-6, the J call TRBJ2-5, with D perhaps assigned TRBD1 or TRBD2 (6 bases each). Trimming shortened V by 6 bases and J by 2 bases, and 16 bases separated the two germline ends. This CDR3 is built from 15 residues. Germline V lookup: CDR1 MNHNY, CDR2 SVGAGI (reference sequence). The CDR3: CASSTGHSGQETQYF. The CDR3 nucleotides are TGTGCCAGCAGCACGGGACACAGCGGGCAAGAGACCCAGTACTTC.

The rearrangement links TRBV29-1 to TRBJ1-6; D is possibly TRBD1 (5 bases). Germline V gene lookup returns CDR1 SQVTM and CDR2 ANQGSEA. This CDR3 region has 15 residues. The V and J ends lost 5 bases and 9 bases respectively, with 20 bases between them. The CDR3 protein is CSVREVDQRGSPLHF. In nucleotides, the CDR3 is TGCAGCGTTAGGGAAGTCGATCAGAGGGGTTCACCCCTCCACTTT. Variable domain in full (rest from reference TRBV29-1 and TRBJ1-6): SAVISQKPSRDICQRGTSLTIQCQVDSQVTMMFWYRQQPGQSLTLIATANQGSEATYESGFVIDKFPISRPNLTFSTLTVSNMSPEDSSIYLCSVREVDQRGSPLHFGNGTRLTVT.

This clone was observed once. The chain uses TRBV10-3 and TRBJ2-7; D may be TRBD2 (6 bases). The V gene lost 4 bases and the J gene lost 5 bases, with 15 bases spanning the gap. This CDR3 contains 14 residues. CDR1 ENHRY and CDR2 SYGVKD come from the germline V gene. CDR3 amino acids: CAISGPGVPDEQYF. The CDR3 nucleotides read TGTGCCATCAGTGGCCCGGGGGTTCCCGACGAGCAGTACTTC.

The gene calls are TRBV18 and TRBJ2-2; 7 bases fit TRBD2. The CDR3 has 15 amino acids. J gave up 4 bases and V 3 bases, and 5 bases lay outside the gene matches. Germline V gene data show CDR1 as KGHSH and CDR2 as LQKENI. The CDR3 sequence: CASSPSTSPTGELFF. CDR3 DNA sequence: TGTGCCAGCTCACCGTCGACTAGCCCCACCGGGGAGCTGTTTTTT. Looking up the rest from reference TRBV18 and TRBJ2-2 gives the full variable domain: NAGVMQNPRHLVRRRGQEARLRCSPMKGHSHVYWYRQLPEEGLKFMVYLQKENIIDESGMPKERFSAEFPKEGPSILRIQQVVRGDSAAYFCASSPSTSPTGELFFGEGSRLTVL.

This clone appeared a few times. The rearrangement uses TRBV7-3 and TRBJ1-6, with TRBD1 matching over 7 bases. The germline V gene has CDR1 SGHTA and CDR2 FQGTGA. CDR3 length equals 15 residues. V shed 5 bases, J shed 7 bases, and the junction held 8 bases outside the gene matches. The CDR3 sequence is CASSPTGTANSPLHF. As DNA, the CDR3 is TGTGCCAGCAGCCCGACCGGGACAGCCAATTCACCCCTCCACTTT.

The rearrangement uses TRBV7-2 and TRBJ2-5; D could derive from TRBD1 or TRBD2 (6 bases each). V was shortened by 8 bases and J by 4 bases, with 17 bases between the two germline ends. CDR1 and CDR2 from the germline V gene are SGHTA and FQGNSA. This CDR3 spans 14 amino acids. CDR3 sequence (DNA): TGTGCCAGCGGCCTTAAGGGGGGCGCAGAGACCCAGTACTTC. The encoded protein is CASGLKGGAETQYF.

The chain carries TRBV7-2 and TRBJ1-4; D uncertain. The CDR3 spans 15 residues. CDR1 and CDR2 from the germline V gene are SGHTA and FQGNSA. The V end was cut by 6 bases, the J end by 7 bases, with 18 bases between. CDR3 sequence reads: CASRERTKAVEKLFF. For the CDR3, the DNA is TGTGCCAGCAGGGAACGGACCAAGGCAGTTGAAAAACTGTTTTTT.

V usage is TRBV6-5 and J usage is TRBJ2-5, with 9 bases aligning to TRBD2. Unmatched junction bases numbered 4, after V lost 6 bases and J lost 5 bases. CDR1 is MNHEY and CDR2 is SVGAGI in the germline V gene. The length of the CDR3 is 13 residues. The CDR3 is CASSFLAGETQYF. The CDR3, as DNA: TGTGCCAGCAGCTTCCTAGCGGGGGAGACCCAGTACTTC.

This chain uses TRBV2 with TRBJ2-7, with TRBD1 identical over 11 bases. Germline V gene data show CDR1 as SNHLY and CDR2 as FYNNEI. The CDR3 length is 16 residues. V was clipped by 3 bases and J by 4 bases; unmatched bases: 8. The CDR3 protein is CASSDAIRDRGYEQYF. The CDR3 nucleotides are TGTGCCAGCAGTGACGCCATCCGGGACAGGGGGTACGAGCAGTACTTC.

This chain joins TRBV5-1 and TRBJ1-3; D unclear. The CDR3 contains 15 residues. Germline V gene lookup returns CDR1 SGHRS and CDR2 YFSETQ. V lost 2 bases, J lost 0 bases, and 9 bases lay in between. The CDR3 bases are TGCGCCAGCAGCTTAACGTCTCTCTCTGGAAACACCATATATTTT. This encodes CASSLTSLSGNTIYF.

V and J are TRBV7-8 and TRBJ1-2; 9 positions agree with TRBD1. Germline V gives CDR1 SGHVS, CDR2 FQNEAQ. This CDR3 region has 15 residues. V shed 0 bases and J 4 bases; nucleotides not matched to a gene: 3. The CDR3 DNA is TGTGCCAGCAGCTTAGCTGGGGACAGGGCCTATGGCTACACCTTC. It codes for CASSLAGDRAYGYTF.

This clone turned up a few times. The CDR3 loop reads CASCGATRPGELFF. The CDR3, as DNA: TGTGCCAGCTGTGGCGCCACAAGGCCCGGGGAGCTGTTTTTT. The gene calls are TRBV27 and TRBJ2-2; D uncertain. CDR1 and CDR2 from the germline V gene are MNHEY and SMNVEV (reference sequence). V lost 8 bases to trimming and J lost 6 bases, with 16 bases between them. The CDR3 totals 14 residues.

This CDR3 reads CASSRQNSPLHF. As DNA, the CDR3 is TGTGCCAGTAGTCGGCAGAATTCACCCCTCCACTTT. V usage is TRBV19 and J usage is TRBJ1-6; no clear D. Germline CDR1 is LNHDA and CDR2 is SQIVND (reference sequence). The V end was cut by 5 bases, the J end by 7 bases, with 6 bases between. This CDR3 contains 12 residues.

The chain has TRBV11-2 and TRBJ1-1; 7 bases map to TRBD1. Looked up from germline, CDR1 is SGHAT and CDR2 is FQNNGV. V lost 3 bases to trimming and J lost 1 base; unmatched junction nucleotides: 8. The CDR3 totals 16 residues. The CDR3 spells CASSFQPGTANTEAFF. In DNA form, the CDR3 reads TGTGCCAGCAGCTTTCAACCTGGGACAGCGAACACTGAAGCTTTCTTT.

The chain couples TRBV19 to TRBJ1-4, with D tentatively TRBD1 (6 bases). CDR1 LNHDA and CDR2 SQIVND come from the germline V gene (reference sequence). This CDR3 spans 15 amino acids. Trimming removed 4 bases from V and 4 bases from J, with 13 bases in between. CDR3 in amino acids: CASSTRQEINEKLFF. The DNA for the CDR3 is TGTGCCAGTAGTACTCGACAGGAGATTAATGAAAAACTGTTTTTT.

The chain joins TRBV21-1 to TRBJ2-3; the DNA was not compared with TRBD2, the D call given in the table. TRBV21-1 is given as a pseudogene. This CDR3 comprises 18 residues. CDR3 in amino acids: CASSLALGGAGLADTQYF. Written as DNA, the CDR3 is TGTGCCAGCAGCCTAGCTCTCGGGGGGGCAGGACTGGCTGATACGCAGTATTTT.

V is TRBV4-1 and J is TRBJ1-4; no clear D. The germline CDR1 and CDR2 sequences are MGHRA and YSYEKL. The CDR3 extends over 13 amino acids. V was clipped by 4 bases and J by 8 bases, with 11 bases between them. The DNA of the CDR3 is TGCGCCAGCAGCCCCGGCCTGGGGGAAAAACTGTTTTTT. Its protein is CASSPGLGEKLFF.

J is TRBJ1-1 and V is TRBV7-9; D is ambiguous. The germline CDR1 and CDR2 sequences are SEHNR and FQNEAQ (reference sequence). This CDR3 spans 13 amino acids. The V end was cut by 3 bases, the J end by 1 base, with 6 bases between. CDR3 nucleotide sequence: TGTGCCAGCAGCTTTGGAGGGAACACTGAAGCTTTCTTT. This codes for CASSFGGNTEAFF.

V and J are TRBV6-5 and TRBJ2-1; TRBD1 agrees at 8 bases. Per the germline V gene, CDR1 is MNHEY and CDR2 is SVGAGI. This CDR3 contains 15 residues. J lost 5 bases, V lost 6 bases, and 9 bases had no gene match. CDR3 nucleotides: TGTGCCAGCAGATTCGGGACAGGAAATCACAATGAGCAGTTCTTC. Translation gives CASRFGTGNHNEQFF.

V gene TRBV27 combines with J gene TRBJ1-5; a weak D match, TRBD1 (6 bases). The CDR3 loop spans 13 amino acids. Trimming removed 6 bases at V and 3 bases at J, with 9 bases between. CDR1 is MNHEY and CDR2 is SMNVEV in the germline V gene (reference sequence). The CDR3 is CASRDRLNQPQHF. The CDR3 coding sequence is TGTGCCAGCAGGGACAGACTCAATCAGCCCCAGCATTTT.

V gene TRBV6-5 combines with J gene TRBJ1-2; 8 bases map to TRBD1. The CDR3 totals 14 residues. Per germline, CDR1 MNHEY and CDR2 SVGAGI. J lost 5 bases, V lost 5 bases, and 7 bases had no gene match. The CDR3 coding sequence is TGTGCCAGCAGTCCAGGGGGCGGCTTTTATGGCTACACCTTC. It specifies CASSPGGGFYGYTF.

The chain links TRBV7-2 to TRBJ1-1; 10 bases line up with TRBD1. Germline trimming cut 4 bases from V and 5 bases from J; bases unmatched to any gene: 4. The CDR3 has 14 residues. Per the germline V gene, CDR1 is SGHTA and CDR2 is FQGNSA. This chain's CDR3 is CASSSPGQGTEAFF. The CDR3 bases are TGTGCCAGCAGCTCGCCGGGACAGGGGACTGAAGCTTTCTTT. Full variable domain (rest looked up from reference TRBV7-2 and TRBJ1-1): GAGVSQSPSNKVTEKGKDVELRCDPISGHTALYWYRQSLGQGLEFLIYFQGNSAPDKSGLPSDRFSAERTGGSVSTLTIQRTQQEDSAVYLCASSSPGQGTEAFFGQGTRLTVV.

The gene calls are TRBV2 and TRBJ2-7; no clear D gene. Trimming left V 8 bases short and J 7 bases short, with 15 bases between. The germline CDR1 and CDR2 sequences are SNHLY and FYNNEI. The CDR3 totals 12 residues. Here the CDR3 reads CASVGFGLEQYF. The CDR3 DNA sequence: TGTGCCAGCGTAGGGTTCGGGTTAGAGCAGTACTTC.